These T cell receptor beta chains were read from a single sample in a study of cytomegalovirus exposure and HLA in healthy donors. Clones were read by immunoSEQ multiplex PCR, and TCRdb kept only the in-frame ones, dropping some. The sample has around 140,000 clones; approximately 84% are singletons. Sequenced: PBMCs. These receptors all come from a man younger than 45 in good health and CMV-seropositive. CDR3s include the opening cysteine and the closing phenylalanine or tryptophan. The order of the fields is CDR3 length, clone size, V gene, D gene, J gene, CDR3 protein, CDR3 DNA. A D gene is named only where the DNA matches it firmly. Not every row has a clone size; where given, it reads once, few, many or a size class.

CDR3 length: 14; clone size: .; V gene: TRBV7-9; D gene: .; J gene: TRBJ2-7; CDR3 protein: CASSQSPRTIEQYF; CDR3 DNA: TGTGCCAGCAGCCAATCCCCCAGAACGATCGAGCAGTACTTC
CDR3 length: 11; clone size: .; V gene: TRBV5-6; D gene: .; J gene: TRBJ2-7; CDR3 protein: CASSLGGEQYF; CDR3 DNA: TGTGCCAGCAGCCTTGGCGGCGAGCAGTACTTC
CDR3 length: 14; clone size: .; V gene: TRBV7-9; D gene: .; J gene: TRBJ2-1; CDR3 protein: CASSAGQPDNEQFF; CDR3 DNA: TGTGCCAGCAGCGCGGGACAGCCAGACAATGAGCAGTTCTTC
CDR3 length: 14; clone size: .; V gene: TRBV19; D gene: .; J gene: TRBJ1-1; CDR3 protein: CASSILTGNTEAFF; CDR3 DNA: TGTGCCAGTAGTATTCTCACAGGGAACACTGAAGCTTTCTTT
CDR3 length: 16; clone size: .; V gene: TRBV15; D gene: TRBD1; J gene: TRBJ1-2; CDR3 protein: CATSREDRGLTGGYTF; CDR3 DNA: TGTGCCACCAGCAGGGAGGACAGGGGGCTTACCGGAGGCTACACCTTC
CDR3 length: 14; clone size: few; V gene: TRBV7-3; D gene: TRBD2; J gene: TRBJ2-1; CDR3 protein: CASSPSSGGDEQFF; CDR3 DNA: TGTGCCAGCAGTCCCTCCTCGGGGGGTGATGAGCAGTTCTTC
CDR3 length: 15; clone size: .; V gene: TRBV2; D gene: TRBD2; J gene: TRBJ2-5; CDR3 protein: CASRRLAGKKETQYF; CDR3 DNA: TGTGCCAGCAGACGCTTAGCGGGAAAGAAGGAGACCCAGTACTTC
CDR3 length: 14; clone size: .; V gene: TRBV11-3; D gene: TRBD2; J gene: TRBJ2-7; CDR3 protein: CASSRPGTSGEQYF; CDR3 DNA: TGTGCCAGCAGCAGACCCGGGACTAGCGGCGAGCAGTACTTC
CDR3 length: 13; clone size: .; V gene: TRBV29-1; D gene: TRBD1; J gene: TRBJ1-1; CDR3 protein: CSVQTGRNTEAFF; CDR3 DNA: TGCAGCGTGCAGACAGGGAGAAACACTGAAGCTTTCTTT
CDR3 length: 15; clone size: .; V gene: TRBV6-1; D gene: .; J gene: TRBJ2-7; CDR3 protein: CASSAERVSSYEQYF; CDR3 DNA: TGTGCCAGCAGTGCCGAGCGCGTCAGCTCCTACGAGCAGTACTTC
CDR3 length: 17; clone size: .; V gene: TRBV11-2; D gene: TRBD2; J gene: TRBJ2-7; CDR3 protein: CASSVGTSGREAYEQYF; CDR3 DNA: TGTGCCAGCAGCGTAGGGACTAGCGGGAGGGAAGCCTACGAGCAGTACTTC
CDR3 length: 15; clone size: once; V gene: TRBV2; D gene: .; J gene: TRBJ2-3; CDR3 protein: CASDKALPGADTQYF; CDR3 DNA: TGTGCCAGCGATAAAGCCCTACCCGGGGCAGATACGCAGTATTTT
CDR3 length: 14; clone size: .; V gene: TRBV6-5; D gene: .; J gene: TRBJ2-3; CDR3 protein: CASSKRQPADTQYF; CDR3 DNA: TGTGCCAGCAGTAAACGACAGCCCGCGGATACGCAGTATTTT
CDR3 length: 14; clone size: .; V gene: TRBV6-5; D gene: TRBD1; J gene: TRBJ1-2; CDR3 protein: CASSYRGGQGGYTF; CDR3 DNA: TGTGCCAGCAGTTATAGAGGGGGCCAGGGGGGCTACACCTTC
CDR3 length: 13; clone size: .; V gene: TRBV19; D gene: .; J gene: TRBJ2-7; CDR3 protein: CASSRGQWYEQYF; CDR3 DNA: TGTGCCAGTAGTAGAGGACAGTGGTACGAGCAGTACTTC
CDR3 length: 13; clone size: .; V gene: TRBV19; D gene: .; J gene: TRBJ2-2; CDR3 protein: CASSTSLAGELFF; CDR3 DNA: TGTGCCAGTAGTACCTCGCTGGCAGGGGAGCTGTTTTTT
CDR3 length: 16; clone size: .; V gene: TRBV7-9; D gene: .; J gene: TRBJ2-7; CDR3 protein: CASSLDGGLPPYEQYF; CDR3 DNA: TGTGCCAGCAGCTTAGACGGGGGGCTACCTCCCTACGAGCAGTACTTC
CDR3 length: 15; clone size: .; V gene: TRBV28; D gene: .; J gene: TRBJ2-6; CDR3 protein: CASSLAGSGANVLTF; CDR3 DNA: TGTGCCAGCAGTTTGGCGGGGTCTGGGGCCAACGTCCTGACTTTC
CDR3 length: 13; clone size: .; V gene: TRBV11-2; D gene: .; J gene: TRBJ2-1; CDR3 protein: CASSLDTWNEQFF; CDR3 DNA: TGTGCCAGCAGCTTAGACACATGGAATGAGCAGTTCTTC
CDR3 length: 15; clone size: .; V gene: TRBV6-5; D gene: TRBD1; J gene: TRBJ1-1; CDR3 protein: CASSYSGTGRTEAFF; CDR3 DNA: TGTGCCAGCAGTTACTCGGGGACAGGGCGCACTGAAGCTTTCTTT
CDR3 length: 12; clone size: .; V gene: TRBV27; D gene: .; J gene: TRBJ1-5; CDR3 protein: CASSFRNQPQHF; CDR3 DNA: TGTGCCAGCAGTTTCAGAAATCAGCCCCAGCATTTT
CDR3 length: 16; clone size: .; V gene: TRBV2; D gene: TRBD1; J gene: TRBJ2-2; CDR3 protein: CASSSTGGMGTGELFF; CDR3 DNA: TGTGCCAGCAGTTCGACAGGGGGCATGGGCACCGGGGAGCTGTTTTTT
CDR3 length: 13; clone size: .; V gene: TRBV30; D gene: .; J gene: TRBJ2-5; CDR3 protein: CAWSLGSQETQYF; CDR3 DNA: TGTGCCTGGAGTTTGGGCAGCCAAGAGACCCAGTACTTC
CDR3 length: 13; clone size: .; V gene: TRBV30; D gene: .; J gene: TRBJ1-5; CDR3 protein: CAWSRTANQPQHF; CDR3 DNA: TGTGCCTGGAGTCGGACAGCAAATCAGCCCCAGCATTTT
CDR3 length: 14; clone size: few; V gene: TRBV7-6; D gene: TRBD1; J gene: TRBJ1-4; CDR3 protein: CASSWTGTNEKLFF; CDR3 DNA: TGTGCCAGCAGTTGGACAGGAACAAATGAAAAACTGTTTTTT
CDR3 length: 12; clone size: .; V gene: TRBV13; D gene: TRBD2; J gene: TRBJ2-7; CDR3 protein: CASSTGLTEQYF; CDR3 DNA: TGTGCCAGCAGCACGGGACTAACGGAGCAGTACTTC
CDR3 length: 11; clone size: .; V gene: TRBV2; D gene: .; J gene: TRBJ2-3; CDR3 protein: CASRGADTQYF; CDR3 DNA: TGTGCCAGCCGGGGGGCGGATACGCAGTATTTT
CDR3 length: 17; clone size: .; V gene: TRBV21-1; D gene: .; J gene: TRBJ2-3; CDR3 protein: CASSKMGLAGRADTQYF; CDR3 DNA: TGTGCCAGCAGCAAAATGGGGCTGGCAGGGAGGGCAGATACGCAGTATTTT
CDR3 length: 16; clone size: .; V gene: TRBV10-3; D gene: .; J gene: TRBJ2-5; CDR3 protein: CAISVLGEAPGETQYF; CDR3 DNA: TGTGCCATCAGTGTCCTCGGGGAGGCCCCTGGGGAGACCCAGTACTTC
CDR3 length: 14; clone size: .; V gene: TRBV29-1; D gene: TRBD1; J gene: TRBJ2-3; CDR3 protein: CSVTGQASTDTQYF; CDR3 DNA: TGCAGCGTTACGGGACAGGCTAGCACAGATACGCAGTATTTT
CDR3 length: 15; clone size: .; V gene: TRBV28; D gene: TRBD1; J gene: TRBJ1-4; CDR3 protein: CASSRAGTENEKLFF; CDR3 DNA: TGTGCCAGCAGCCGCGCGGGGACAGAGAATGAAAAACTGTTTTTT
CDR3 length: 15; clone size: once; V gene: TRBV13; D gene: TRBD2; J gene: TRBJ2-1; CDR3 protein: CASCSGGSSYNEQFF; CDR3 DNA: TGTGCCAGCTGTAGTGGCGGGAGCTCCTACAATGAGCAGTTCTTC
CDR3 length: 15; clone size: .; V gene: TRBV7-6; D gene: TRBD2; J gene: TRBJ2-7; CDR3 protein: CASSPGLAGSYEQYF; CDR3 DNA: TGTGCCAGCAGCCCCGGACTAGCGGGCTCCTACGAGCAGTACTTC
CDR3 length: 16; clone size: .; V gene: TRBV9; D gene: .; J gene: TRBJ1-1; CDR3 protein: CASSVGAGALNTEAFF; CDR3 DNA: TGTGCCAGCAGCGTAGGGGCGGGGGCGTTGAACACTGAAGCTTTCTTT
CDR3 length: 14; clone size: once; V gene: TRBV5-1; D gene: TRBD1; J gene: TRBJ1-2; CDR3 protein: CASSVGQGVYGYTF; CDR3 DNA: TGCGCCAGCAGCGTGGGACAGGGGGTTTATGGCTACACCTTC
CDR3 length: 16; clone size: .; V gene: TRBV5-6; D gene: TRBD2; J gene: TRBJ2-3; CDR3 protein: CASSLGLAGETDTQYF; CDR3 DNA: TGTGCCAGCAGCTTGGGACTAGCGGGAGAAACAGATACGCAGTATTTT
CDR3 length: 14; clone size: few; V gene: TRBV5-1; D gene: TRBD2; J gene: TRBJ2-2; CDR3 protein: CASGEGIVAGELFF; CDR3 DNA: TGCGCCAGTGGGGAGGGGATTGTCGCCGGGGAGCTGTTTTTT
CDR3 length: 14; clone size: .; V gene: TRBV28; D gene: .; J gene: TRBJ1-2; CDR3 protein: CASSLAGVRYGYTF; CDR3 DNA: TGTGCCAGCAGTTTAGCAGGGGTGAGGTATGGCTACACCTTC
CDR3 length: 13; clone size: once; V gene: TRBV30; D gene: .; J gene: TRBJ2-5; CDR3 protein: CAWSRGNQETQYF; CDR3 DNA: TGTGCCTGGAGCCGGGGTAACCAAGAGACCCAGTACTTC
CDR3 length: 13; clone size: .; V gene: TRBV5-1; D gene: TRBD1; J gene: TRBJ1-1; CDR3 protein: CASNRQGDTEAFF; CDR3 DNA: TGCGCCAGCAACAGACAGGGGGACACTGAAGCTTTCTTT
CDR3 length: 16; clone size: .; V gene: TRBV9; D gene: TRBD2; J gene: TRBJ2-5; CDR3 protein: CASSVRTSGGLETQYF; CDR3 DNA: TGTGCCAGCAGCGTCCGGACTAGCGGGGGTTTGGAGACCCAGTACTTC
CDR3 length: 16; clone size: .; V gene: TRBV5-1; D gene: TRBD2; J gene: TRBJ2-7; CDR3 protein: CASSLVQGGSSYEQYF; CDR3 DNA: TGCGCCAGCAGCTTGGTTCAGGGAGGGAGCTCCTACGAGCAGTACTTC
CDR3 length: 13; clone size: .; V gene: TRBV30; D gene: TRBD1; J gene: TRBJ2-7; CDR3 protein: CAWSKTGGLGQYF; CDR3 DNA: TGTGCCTGGAGTAAAACAGGGGGATTAGGGCAGTACTTC
CDR3 length: 13; clone size: few; V gene: TRBV2; D gene: .; J gene: TRBJ2-7; CDR3 protein: CASSEYRTYEQYF; CDR3 DNA: TGTGCCAGCAGTGAGTACAGAACCTACGAGCAGTACTTC
CDR3 length: 13; clone size: .; V gene: TRBV27; D gene: .; J gene: TRBJ1-2; CDR3 protein: CASSLEGGAGYTF; CDR3 DNA: TGTGCCAGCAGTTTAGAAGGGGGAGCTGGCTACACCTTC
CDR3 length: 10; clone size: .; V gene: TRBV20-1; D gene: .; J gene: TRBJ2-1; CDR3 protein: CSARVREQFF; CDR3 DNA: TGCAGTGCTAGAGTGAGGGAGCAGTTCTTC
CDR3 length: 16; clone size: .; V gene: TRBV18; D gene: .; J gene: TRBJ1-1; CDR3 protein: CASSEIQGGSGTEAFF; CDR3 DNA: TGTGCCAGCTCAGAAATACAGGGTGGGTCGGGCACTGAAGCTTTCTTT
CDR3 length: 12; clone size: .; V gene: TRBV19; D gene: TRBD1; J gene: TRBJ1-1; CDR3 protein: CARRDRVTEAFF; CDR3 DNA: TGTGCCAGACGGGACAGGGTCACTGAAGCTTTCTTT
CDR3 length: 13; clone size: .; V gene: TRBV5-4; D gene: .; J gene: TRBJ2-5; CDR3 protein: CASSLDWEETQYF; CDR3 DNA: TGTGCCAGCAGCCTCGACTGGGAGGAGACCCAGTACTTC
CDR3 length: 15; clone size: few; V gene: TRBV7-9; D gene: .; J gene: TRBJ2-7; CDR3 protein: CASSRGGAGNYEQYF; CDR3 DNA: TGTGCCAGCAGCCGTGGGGGGGCGGGGAACTACGAGCAGTACTTC
CDR3 length: 15; clone size: .; V gene: TRBV25-1; D gene: .; J gene: TRBJ1-1; CDR3 protein: CASSEFQGLGTEAFF; CDR3 DNA: TGTGCCAGCAGTGAATTTCAGGGCTTGGGAACTGAAGCTTTCTTT
CDR3 length: 14; clone size: .; V gene: TRBV7-3; D gene: TRBD1; J gene: TRBJ1-2; CDR3 protein: CASSTGQGDRGYTF; CDR3 DNA: TGTGCCAGCAGCACTGGCCAGGGGGATCGCGGCTACACCTTC
CDR3 length: 14; clone size: .; V gene: TRBV28; D gene: .; J gene: TRBJ2-5; CDR3 protein: CASSFLQSEGTQYF; CDR3 DNA: TGTGCCAGCAGTTTTTTACAAAGCGAGGGGACCCAGTACTTC
CDR3 length: 13; clone size: .; V gene: TRBV7-6; D gene: TRBD1; J gene: TRBJ2-5; CDR3 protein: CASSATGRETQYF; CDR3 DNA: TGTGCCAGCAGCGCGACAGGGCGGGAGACCCAGTACTTC
CDR3 length: 15; clone size: once; V gene: TRBV27; D gene: TRBD1; J gene: TRBJ1-4; CDR3 protein: CASSQQGAGPEKLFF; CDR3 DNA: TGTGCCAGCAGCCAACAGGGGGCGGGTCCTGAAAAACTGTTTTTT